This is a list of T cell receptor beta chains from one sample in a study of blood T cell repertoires in COVID-19. The protocol was immunoSEQ multiplex PCR, while the TCRdb copy is restricted to in-frame clones and leaves out a portion. Of under 200,000 clones in the sample, roughly nine tenths were seen once. The sequenced sample was peripheral blood. All receptors derive from a man aged 70-80 years with active or convalescent COVID-19. Each CDR3 is given with its conserved first and last residue. Each record gives: clone size, V gene, J gene, D gene, CDR3 protein, CDR3 DNA. D genes are given only for firm matches. Clone size is stated in some rows and not others, as once, few, many or a class when expanded.

size: -; V: TRBV28; J: TRBJ1-2; D: -; CDR3: CASRQANYGYTF; DNA: TGTGCCAGCCGACAGGCTAACTATGGCTACACCTTC
size: -; V: TRBV5-6; J: TRBJ2-3; D: TRBD1; CDR3: CASSRTGQATDTQYF; DNA: TGTGCCAGCAGCAGAACGGGACAGGCCACAGATACGCAGTATTTT
size: -; V: TRBV6-5; J: TRBJ2-1; D: -; CDR3: CASSYGLDAYNEQFF; DNA: TGTGCCAGCAGTTACGGACTCGACGCCTACAATGAGCAGTTCTTC
size: -; V: TRBV6-4; J: TRBJ2-4; D: TRBD2; CDR3: CASTQDKTSGRANIQYF; DNA: TGTGCCAGCACTCAGGACAAAACTAGCGGGAGGGCTAACATTCAGTACTTC
size: few; V: TRBV7-9; J: TRBJ1-6; D: -; CDR3: CASSPGMNSPLHF; DNA: TGTGCCAGCAGCCCCGGTATGAATTCACCCCTCCACTTT
size: -; V: TRBV12-3/TRBV12-4; J: TRBJ2-5; D: -; CDR3: CASSLRGTQYF; DNA: TGTGCCAGCAGTTTAAGAGGGACCCAGTACTTC
size: once; V: TRBV6-5; J: TRBJ2-5; D: -; CDR3: CASSPPQGRSGTQYF; DNA: TGTGCCAGCAGCCCCCCACAGGGTCGCTCTGGGACCCAGTACTTC
size: few; V: TRBV4-3; J: TRBJ1-6; D: TRBD1; CDR3: CASSPGQGDNSPLHF; DNA: TGCGCCAGCAGCCCGGGACAGGGGGATAATTCACCCCTCCACTTT
size: -; V: TRBV30; J: TRBJ2-2; D: -; CDR3: CAWRSGSGELFF; DNA: TGTGCCTGGAGGAGCGGTTCCGGGGAGCTGTTTTTT
size: -; V: TRBV7-2; J: TRBJ1-1; D: -; CDR3: CASSLVSRGAEAFF; DNA: TGTGCCAGCAGCTTAGTATCCCGGGGGGCTGAAGCTTTCTTT
size: -; V: TRBV6-2/TRBV6-3; J: TRBJ2-5; D: TRBD1; CDR3: CASSYGGQGFQETQYF; DNA: TGTGCCAGCAGTTATGGGGGACAGGGGTTTCAAGAGACCCAGTACTTC
size: -; V: TRBV5-6; J: TRBJ2-7; D: TRBD2; CDR3: CASSQSRLASYEQYF; DNA: TGTGCCAGCAGCCAGTCTAGACTAGCGTCCTACGAGCAGTACTTC
size: -; V: TRBV20-1; J: TRBJ2-3; D: -; CDR3: CSASWTTTSDTQYF; DNA: TGCAGTGCTAGTTGGACTACCACTTCAGATACGCAGTATTTT
size: once; V: TRBV24-1; J: TRBJ2-1; D: TRBD1; CDR3: CATSQTGTGFHEQFF; DNA: TGTGCCACCAGTCAGACCGGGACAGGGTTTCATGAGCAGTTCTTC
size: -; V: TRBV28; J: TRBJ2-5; D: -; CDR3: CASSSSTPQETQYF; DNA: TGTGCCAGCAGTAGTAGCACACCCCAAGAGACCCAGTACTTC
size: once; V: TRBV5-1; J: TRBJ2-3; D: TRBD2; CDR3: CASSGSGITDTQYF; DNA: TGCGCCAGCAGCGGGAGCGGGATTACAGATACGCAGTATTTT
size: -; V: TRBV27; J: TRBJ2-4; D: TRBD2; CDR3: CASSYQRGGGENIQYF; DNA: TGTGCCAGCAGTTACCAGCGGGGTGGGGGTGAGAACATTCAGTACTTC
size: -; V: TRBV7-2; J: TRBJ1-1; D: -; CDR3: CASSSQINPGHTEAFF; DNA: TGTGCCAGCAGCTCCCAGATTAATCCTGGGCACACTGAAGCTTTCTTT
size: -; V: TRBV15; J: TRBJ2-7; D: TRBD2; CDR3: CATSSAGGLAGRFSYEQYF; DNA: TGTGCCACCAGCAGCGCAGGGGGACTAGCGGGCCGTTTCTCCTACGAGCAGTACTTC
size: -; V: TRBV29-1; J: TRBJ1-2; D: TRBD1; CDR3: CSAQGASGYTF; DNA: TGCAGCGCCCAGGGGGCCTCGGGCTACACCTTC
size: once; V: TRBV6-1; J: TRBJ2-2; D: TRBD1; CDR3: CASSEGGPGTENTGELFF; DNA: TGTGCCAGCAGTGAAGGGGGTCCCGGGACAGAAAACACCGGGGAGCTGTTTTTT
size: -; V: TRBV5-8; J: TRBJ2-2; D: -; CDR3: CASSRGLGTGELFF; DNA: TGTGCCAGCAGCCGCGGCCTGGGCACCGGGGAGCTGTTTTTT
size: -; V: TRBV6-1; J: TRBJ2-7; D: TRBD1; CDR3: CASSDPDSGTANYEQYF; DNA: TGTGCCAGCAGTGACCCCGACTCCGGGACAGCCAACTACGAGCAGTACTTC
size: -; V: TRBV27; J: TRBJ1-5; D: TRBD1; CDR3: CASSPRTGGNQPQHF; DNA: TGTGCCAGCAGTCCTCGGACAGGGGGCAATCAGCCCCAGCATTTT
size: -; V: TRBV28; J: TRBJ2-6; D: TRBD1; CDR3: CASRTGGSGANVLTF; DNA: TGTGCCAGCAGGACAGGGGGTTCTGGGGCCAACGTCCTGACTTTC
size: -; V: TRBV5-6; J: TRBJ1-6; D: -; CDR3: CASSFRGAQNSPLHF; DNA: TGTGCCAGCAGCTTTCGGGGGGCCCAAAATTCACCCCTCCACTTT
size: -; V: TRBV6-2/TRBV6-3; J: TRBJ2-2; D: -; CDR3: CASSPYLGGRPSAGELFF; DNA: TGTGCCAGCAGCCCTTATTTGGGTGGCAGGCCGTCGGCCGGGGAGCTGTTTTTT
size: few; V: TRBV19; J: TRBJ1-5; D: TRBD1; CDR3: CASWTGRGPQHF; DNA: TGTGCCAGTTGGACAGGAAGAGGGCCCCAGCATTTT
size: once; V: TRBV7-2; J: TRBJ2-7; D: -; CDR3: CASSLDSTGVWYEQYF; DNA: TGTGCCAGCAGCTTAGATAGCACAGGCGTATGGTACGAGCAGTACTTC